This TCR beta chain was recovered during a study of blood T cells in healthy people across ages (dated by TCRdb to the mid-2010s). The study in broad terms: In model experiments, roughly one uniquely barcoded TCR beta cDNA molecule per two T cells was captured by template switching. The donors were divided into four age groups: young (average around 16 years), middle-aged (around 37), aged (62) and long-lived (82). Two additional independent replicas of 1 million unique cDNA reads from the same blood draw were analyzed for two donors (one aged 18 to 30 and one aged 80 or older). Donors of different ages were randomly distributed across sequencing lanes to avoid experimental bias. Using deep sequencing normalized with unique cDNA molecular identifiers, the study measured how TCR beta repertoire diversity changes with age.

The roughly 39 donors, aged about 6 to 95 years, were systemically healthy Caucasian individuals from Russia. About 9.6 milliliters of peripheral blood were collected from each donor into EDTA-treated Vacutainer tubes. Ficoll-Paque density-gradient centrifugation was used to isolate PBMCs, with at least 6 million per sample. Trizol reagent was used to extract total RNA from the PBMCs, yielding at least 6 micrograms per sample. For every donor, an aliquot of PBMCs went through flow cytometry to measure the percentages of naive CD45RAhigh/CD27high T cells. The paper's findings and limits, for the study overall: Since profiling was done on bulk unsorted PBMCs, naive and antigen-experienced compartments could not be conclusively compared. A strong correlation was found between observed TCR beta diversity and the percentage of naive T cells measured by flow cytometry. Because donor CMV infection status was unknown, age-related changes in expanded clonotypes were potentially confounded. As age increased, observed TCR beta diversity per million T cells dropped in a roughly linear way, and a significant reduction was already evident by age roughly 36. Compared with the aged group, the long-lived group had more naive CD4+ T cells, fewer expanded clones and increased TCR diversity, a pattern suggesting age selection. Estimates of total diversity from one million sequenced T cells were regarded as lower bounds and underestimates.

On this clonotype: Its antigen target is currently unknown. The record has no base qualities; no much larger clone is one base away.

The receptor library was made with 5' RACE. Sequenced on an Illumina HiSeq 2500. A second PCR of roughly 7 to 11 cycles was performed with a sample-barcoded 5' primer and a J-beta primer mix. A template-switch 5' adaptor carrying 12 random nucleotides introduced a unique molecular identifier onto each TCR beta cDNA molecule. Each sample yielded at least 2.5 million CDR3-containing paired-end reads. First-strand cDNA was synthesized from all RNA with the Mint cDNA synthesis kit, primed by a TRBC-specific oligonucleotide. Following uracil-DNA glycosylase treatment, a first 18-cycle PCR with universal primers M1SS and BC2_uni_R was performed on all cDNA. The original methods were these. For normalization, 1 million high-quality reads, each with a distinct molecular identifier, were randomly selected from each sample. Reads with shared molecular identifiers were discarded instead of being binned into consensus sequences. MiTCR, run with a Q25 quality threshold and the strictest error-elimination algorithm, handled CDR3 identification, clonotype clustering and error correction. A nonparametric unseen species model with Euler transformation was used to estimate lower-bound total TCR beta diversity. The public reads were reanalyzed by TCRdb: fastp trimming at Q25, MiXCR alignment, in-frame beta chains only. Duplicate CDR3 protein sequences are folded into a single record with the most common DNA and genes. What appears here as the V and J calls and clone size reflects TCRdb's work, not the paper's. The sample contains 1.4 million or so distinct CDR3 sequences, roughly 43% of them found a single time. The top ten hold approximately 4% of the sample.

Germline trimming: 0 bases from V, 7 bases from J; junction bases outside gene matches: 6. There are 15 amino acids in the CDR3, from cysteine to phenylalanine inclusive. Only the CDR3 DNA stays, 45 bases, in frame from base 1. For CDR1 and CDR2, the germline V gene lists SGHRS and YFSETQ. The chain uses TRBV5-1 and TRBJ2-5; TRBD2 lines up with 10 middle nucleotides. This receptor was taken from a woman aged 18-29 years in good health. The specimen sequenced was blood. The sequenced DNA is TGCGCCAGCAGCTTGGCTAGCGGGAGCTATGGGACCCAGTACTTC. The resulting protein is CASSLASGSYGTQYF.